The T cell receptor (beta chain) under discussion was sequenced for a study of metastatic and nonmetastatic thyroid tumors. Study-level background: Across blood and tumor or nodule tissue, repertoires from malignant and benign thyroid patients were compared with one another.

The CDR3 loop spans 13 amino acids. The V gene's germline CDR1 is SEHNR and CDR2 FQNEAQ (reference sequence). Turning to this clone: Its antigen is unidentified. The junction departs from germline at one end; a sequencing error may be responsible.

All patients were untreated before thyroid surgery. TCRdb re-called the PCR reads through MiXCR. The data contain more than 70,000 clones, approximately 9% of them seen just once; the ten biggest clones take up under 9%. Study-wide points: Significantly greater TCR beta diversity was reportedly found in malignant thyroid tumors than in benign nodules (in blood and tumor).

The chain joins TRBV7-9 to TRBJ1-2; TRBD1 is a possible D gene (5 bases). Source material: blood. The clonotype was recovered from a female donor with papillary thyroid cancer or a benign thyroid nodule (not recorded which). Some clones in this sample may be carry-over from other donors' samples. The CDR3, as DNA: TGTGCCAGCAGAAGAGACAGCCTCTATGGCTACAACTTC. Its protein product is CASRRDSLYGYNF.